The 17 T cell receptor beta chains in this list originate from one sample, sequenced in a study of chronic HIV infection and antiretroviral therapy. One entry per CDR3 protein results from TCRdb running MiXCR on the 5' RACE reads. This table has 30,000 or so distinct CDR3 sequences, 7.5% to 10% appearing once. Sequenced sample: peripheral blood. Receptors originate from an adult who had HIV and had not received antiretroviral therapy, or was an uninfected healthy control (not recorded which).

This clonotype was recorded many times. This chain links TRBV28 with TRBJ1-6, with 8 bases fitting TRBD1. V lost 3 bases and J lost 0; bases outside the gene matches: 7. CDR1 is MDHEN and CDR2 is SYDVKM in the germline V gene. The CDR3 consists of 18 residues. The CDR3 protein is CASSFAQGESSYNSPLHF. CDR3 nucleotides: TGTGCCAGCAGTTTTGCACAGGGGGAGAGCTCCTATAATTCACCCCTCCACTTT.

This rearrangement joins TRBV5-1 to TRBJ2-3, with 13 bases fitting TRBD2. In germline, CDR1 is SGHRS, CDR2 YFSETQ. V gave up 4 bases and J gave up 3 bases; unmatched junction bases: 2. This CDR3 spans 15 amino acids. CDR3 in amino acids: CASSPGLAGTDTQYF. In nucleotides, the CDR3 is TGCGCCAGCAGCCCGGGACTAGCGGGAACAGATACGCAGTATTTT.

In this sample, this clonotype turned up many times. The chain joins TRBV20-1 to TRBJ1-1, with a tentative D call TRBD1 (6 bases). This CDR3 is built from 15 residues. V was shortened by 0 bases and J by 3 bases, with 14 bases between the two germline ends. Germline CDR1 reads DFQATT; CDR2 reads SNEGSKA (reference sequence). CDR3 region: CSARDVQGRDTEAFF. The CDR3 coding sequence is TGCAGTGCTAGAGACGTACAGGGAAGGGACACTGAAGCTTTCTTT.

This clonotype appeared a few times. V and J are TRBV15 and TRBJ1-4; no firm D call. The germline V gene encodes CDR1 LNHNV and CDR2 YYDKDF (reference sequence). This CDR3 has 13 amino acids. V lost 0 bases, J lost 4 bases, and 3 bases lay in between. CDR3 nucleotides: TGTGCCACCAGCAGAGATTTTAATGAAAAACTGTTTTTT. It encodes CATSRDFNEKLFF.

The V call is TRBV6-2 or TRBV6-3, the J call TRBJ1-1; D is unclear. V dropped 7 bases and J dropped 4 bases, with 16 bases sitting between them. CDR1 and CDR2 (germline): MNHEY, SVGEGT. The CDR3 totals 14 residues. The CDR3 here is CASTKGGFRTEAFF. Written as DNA, the CDR3 is TGTGCCAGCACCAAAGGAGGGTTTCGCACTGAAGCTTTCTTT.

This clonotype was counted many times. This chain uses TRBV10-2 with TRBJ2-1; D might be TRBD2 (6 bases). Germline values: CDR1 WSHSY, CDR2 SAAADI. V was shortened by 6 bases and J by 6 bases, with 33 bases between the two germline ends. There are 20 residues in the CDR3. The CDR3 DNA reads as TGCGCCAGCAGGGAGCTAGGGACTGACGCCGGGACTGTCAAACCCAATGAGCAGTTCTTC. This encodes CASRELGTDAGTVKPNEQFF.

This clonotype was picked up many times. The chain has TRBV29-1 and TRBJ1-2, with TRBD1 as a possible D gene (5 bases). This CDR3 region has 14 residues. Per the germline V gene, CDR1 is SQVTM and CDR2 is ANQGSEA. The V end lost 7 bases, the J end lost 4 bases, and 19 bases lay between the germline ends. CDR3 protein: CSARGPGDGYGYTF. The CDR3 bases are TGCAGCGCAAGGGGTCCGGGGGACGGCTATGGCTACACCTTC.

Comments on this clonotype: This clone may be a read error of a much larger clone one base away. The chain joins TRBV20-1 to TRBJ2-7; 7 bases align to TRBD2. Germline trimming cut 3 bases from V and 3 bases from J; bases unmatched to any gene: 8. The CDR3 has 14 residues. Germline V gene lookup returns CDR1 DFQATT and CDR2 SNEGSKA (reference sequence). CDR3 in amino acids: CSASGTIGNYEQYF. CDR3 sequence (DNA): TGCAGTGCTAGCGGGACTATCGGTAACTACGAGCAGTACTTC.

At least ten counts were recorded for this clonotype. The CDR3 is CSVEPGQGNEKLFF. The CDR3 region has the DNA TGCAGCGTTGAGCCGGGACAGGGGAACGAAAAACTGTTTTTT. The chain combines TRBV29-1 with TRBJ1-4; 10 positions match TRBD1. The CDR3 is made up of 14 amino acids. Germline values: CDR1 SQVTM, CDR2 ANQGSEA. J lost 8 bases, V lost 3 bases, and 6 bases had no gene match.

This clonotype was found many times. The chain couples TRBV29-1 to TRBJ2-2; D is possibly TRBD1 (5 bases). CDR1 and CDR2 from the germline V gene are SQVTM and ANQGSEA. The V end was cut by 4 bases, the J end by 2 bases, with 8 bases between. This CDR3 has 13 amino acids. The CDR3 protein is CSVGTLNTGELFF. CDR3 nucleotide sequence: TGCAGCGTTGGGACACTTAACACCGGGGAGCTGTTTTTT.

This clonotype was observed many times. The chain combines TRBV12-3 or TRBV12-4 with TRBJ2-4; D not certain. The CDR3 extends over 15 amino acids. With 2 bases removed from V and 0 bases from J, the gap between germline ends came to 8 bases. CDR3 protein: CASSLSFSAKNIQYF. As DNA, the CDR3 is TGTGCCAGCAGTTTAAGTTTTTCAGCCAAAAACATTCAGTACTTC.

This clonotype was seen a handful of times. The CDR3 protein is CASSSRASGSVTGELFF. CDR3 coding DNA: TGTGCCAGCAGCTCCCGCGCAAGCGGGAGTGTCACCGGGGAGCTGTTTTTT. This chain connects TRBV9 to TRBJ2-2; 8 bases align to TRBD2. V was clipped by 4 bases and J by 4 bases; unmatched bases: 12. The CDR3 loop spans 17 amino acids. Germline lookup yields CDR1 SGDLS and CDR2 YYNGEE.

This rearrangement joins TRBV2 to TRBJ2-1; no reliable D call. The CDR3 extends over 13 amino acids. Germline V gene sequence: CDR1 SNHLY, CDR2 FYNNEI. V was trimmed by 5 bases and J by 8 bases, leaving 13 bases between them. Here the CDR3 DNA reads TGTGCCAGCAGTCTGAACTCACGGTATGAGCAGTTCTTC. Protein product: CASSLNSRYEQFF.

There are a few counts of this clonotype. The chain uses TRBV6-1 and TRBJ1-4, with 9 bases lining up with TRBD1. With V trimmed by 4 bases and J by 8 bases, 5 bases remained unmatched. The CDR3 is made up of 14 amino acids. CDR1 and CDR2 (germline): MNHNS, SASEGT. The CDR3 DNA reads as TGTGCCAGCAGTGGACAGGGGGTGCAAGAAAAACTGTTTTTT. Translated, it gives CASSGQGVQEKLFF.

The chain joins TRBV2 to TRBJ2-5, with D tentatively TRBD1 (5 bases). Germline values: CDR1 SNHLY, CDR2 FYNNEI. The CDR3 loop spans 14 amino acids. With 5 bases removed from V and 1 base from J, the gap between germline ends came to 11 bases. DNA for the CDR3: TGTGCCAGCAGTTTTACAGGAGTCCAAGAGACCCAGTACTTC. Residues: CASSFTGVQETQYF.

This clonotype was counted ten times or more. The genes are TRBV7-2 and TRBJ2-1; 7 bases are shared with TRBD2. Germline V gene lookup returns CDR1 SGHTA and CDR2 FQGNSA. The trim removed 0 bases at V and 4 bases at J, leaving 0 bases unmatched. The CDR3 runs 14 residues. The CDR3 reads CASSLAGRYNEQFF. The CDR3 DNA follows: TGTGCCAGCAGCTTAGCCGGGAGGTACAATGAGCAGTTCTTC.

In this sample, this clonotype turned up many times. The J gene is TRBJ2-7, the V gene TRBV6-5, with 7 bases that match TRBD2. Germline trimming cut 0 bases from V and 2 bases from J; bases unmatched to any gene: 10. Germline-derived CDR1 and CDR2 are MNHEY and SVGAGI. The CDR3 covers 17 residues. The CDR3 sequence: CASSYSSGTSETYEQYF. As DNA, the CDR3 is TGTGCCAGCAGTTACTCAAGCGGCACTAGCGAGACCTACGAGCAGTACTTC.